In its sample, the clone carrying this TCR beta chain was seen a few times. The antigen is not known. TCRB libraries came from RNA via three nested multiplex PCR rounds. TCRB cDNA was made from 0.4 to 0.6 ug total RNA. TCRdb processed the multiplex PCR reads anew with MiXCR; each CDR3 protein has one entry. The sample consists of about 13,000 distinct CDR3 sequences, approximately 68% of them appearing once. The sample originates from a study of tumor-infiltrating lymphocytes in glioblastoma multiforme. Findings and caveats of the study: TCR plus mutation findings rest on a single glioblastoma patient. Functional subtype sorting of these T cells was not performed.

The germline CDR1 and CDR2 sequences are SGHAT and FQNNGV. CDR3 length equals 13 residues. V lost 0 bases and J 16 bases, leaving 16 bases between the germline ends. The genes are TRBV11-2 and TRBJ2-1, with a weak D call TRBD1 (6 bases). The sample comprised brain tumor tissue. The receptor was derived from a male donor with glioblastoma. In nucleotides, the CDR3 is TGTGCCAGCAGCTTAGATAGGGGGAATGAACCTTTCTTC. This translates into CASSLDRGNEPFF.